A single T cell receptor (beta chain) is shown here with its context. Its target is unknown. Cultured CD4+ T cell DNA underwent sequencing with the Oncomine TCR Beta short-read assay. In TCRdb, the PCR reads were re-called with MiXCR into one record per CDR3 protein. This repertoire shows fewer than 20,000 distinct CDR3 sequences, approximately 48% found once; its top ten account for approximately 7%. Treatment in this sample: roughly ten-day PBMC culture with coronavirus spike peptide pools or control peptides (ViraFEST assay). Following expansion of antigen-specific T cells with peptide pools, ViraFEST then sequenced TCRs. PCR positivity was dated March to December 2020, before US Alpha, Beta and Delta variants. The data originate from a study of vaccination and CD4 T cells after COVID-19. Study summary: Each individual in the study obtained two doses of BNT162b2 or mRNA-1273 vaccine.

The receptor comes from a human donor who had recovered from COVID-19. Sequenced input: CD4+ T cells from blood, cultured in vitro.

The CDR3 region has the DNA TGTGCCAGCAGACGGACGGGCGACACAGATACGCAGTATTTT. Translated: CASRRTGDTDTQYF. The chain has TRBV6-2 or TRBV6-3 and TRBJ2-3; no definite D call. Trimming shortened V by 6 bases and J by 2 bases, and 12 bases separated the two germline ends. Germline V gives CDR1 MNHEY, CDR2 SVGEGT. The CDR3 runs to 14 residues.